A single sample gave rise to the 3 T cell receptor beta chains below, sequenced in a study of beta chain features in type 1 diabetes. Sequenced material consisted of expressed TCRB transcripts (all of the isolated RNA was reverse transcribed). Assay used: immunoSEQ multiplex PCR; TCRdb lists only in-frame clones, some missing. The table shows some 150,000 clones, with roughly 9.3% occurring only once. The sample consisted of central memory CD4+ T cells from blood. The receptors shown here come from a woman between 40 and 50 years old in good health.

This clone was counted ten times or more. The DNA of the CDR3 is TGCAGCGTTGACCGGACAGGGGACAATGAGCAGTTCTTC. Protein sequence: CSVDRTGDNEQFF. The rearrangement uses TRBV29-1 and TRBJ2-1; 9 bases agree with TRBD1. The CDR3 length is 13 residues. The germline V gene encodes CDR1 SQVTM and CDR2 ANQGSEA. With 3 bases clipped from V and 5 bases from J, the junction kept 2 bases outside the gene matches.

In its sample, this clone was seen a few times. The chain recombines TRBV12-5 with TRBJ1-1; the D gene is possibly TRBD1 (5 bases). V shed 3 bases and J shed 1 base, with 6 bases lying between them. The CDR3 loop spans 13 amino acids. Germline V lookup: CDR1 LGHNT, CDR2 FRNRAP. As DNA, the CDR3 is TGTGCTAGTGGTTTACAGGAGAACACTGAAGCTTTCTTT. Translated, it gives CASGLQENTEAFF. The full variable domain, in which reference TRBV12-5 and TRBJ1-1 provide the parts outside the CDR3, is DARVTQTPRHKVTEMGQEVTMRCQPILGHNTVFWYRQTMMQGLELLAYFRNRAPLDDSGMPKDRFSAEMPDATLATLKIQPSEPRDSAVYFCASGLQENTEAFFGQGTRLTVV.

The sample holds a few counts of this clone. The chain couples TRBV4-1 to TRBJ2-7; TRBD2 might be the D (7 bases). This CDR3 comprises 15 residues. Trimming removed 1 base from V and 4 bases from J, with 14 bases in between. Germline CDR1 is MGHRA and CDR2 is YSYEKL. CDR3 protein: CASSQVEGGQYEQYF. Written as DNA, the CDR3 is TGCGCCAGCAGCCAAGTCGAGGGGGGGCAATACGAGCAGTACTTC.